The 9 T cell receptor beta chains in this list originate from one sample, sequenced in a study of shared clonotypes between healthy human individuals. TCRdb's copy holds only in-frame clones and misses some; the assay was immunoSEQ multiplex PCR. Of some 2,400,000 clones listed, approximately 94% are singletons. Sequencing was carried out using naive CD4+ T cells sorted from blood. Subset indicated: CD45RA+ positively selected. The receptors originated from a man younger than 35 in good health.

This clone has a single count. The V call is TRBV5-1, the J call TRBJ1-3; perhaps TRBD1 as D (6 bases). V lost 4 bases and J 0 bases, leaving 11 bases between the germline ends. CDR1 and CDR2 (germline): SGHRS, YFSETQ. The CDR3 runs to 15 residues. The CDR3 region has the DNA TGCGCCAGCAGCCAGGGGTTCCTCTCTGGAAACACCATATATTTT. Translated, it gives CASSQGFLSGNTIYF.

The chain is built from TRBV5-1 and TRBJ1-4; D ambiguous. The V and J ends lost 0 bases and 8 bases respectively, with 20 bases between them. CDR3 size: 17 residues. Germline CDR1 is SGHRS and CDR2 is YFSETQ. CDR3 loop: CASSLAQSRGRREKLFF. CDR3 coding DNA: TGCGCCAGCAGCTTGGCACAGTCCCGAGGGAGGCGCGAAAAACTGTTTTTT.

Of note for this clone: The same CDR3 also results from other DNA sequences found in this sample. J is TRBJ2-3 and V is TRBV11-3, with 8 nucleotides matching TRBD2. Germline values: CDR1 SGHNT, CDR2 YENEEA. The CDR3 spans 15 residues. V gave up 0 bases and J gave up 2 bases; unmatched junction bases: 1. In nucleotides, the CDR3 is TGTGCCAGCAGCTTAGACGGGGGGGACACAGATACGCAGTATTTT. This translates into CASSLDGGDTDTQYF.

The genes are TRBV30 and TRBJ2-2; D remains ambiguous. Between the trimmed V and J ends, which lost 7 bases and 0 bases, there was a span of 12 bases. CDR1 and CDR2 (germline): GTSNPN, SVGIG (reference sequence). The CDR3 totals 14 residues. The CDR3 sequence is CASGRPANTGELFF. The CDR3 nucleotides are TGTGCCTCCGGTAGGCCGGCGAACACCGGGGAGCTGTTTTTT.

The chain combines TRBV11-2 with TRBJ2-1; TRBD1 might be the D (6 bases). The CDR3 covers 16 residues. Trimming took off 8 bases at V and 3 bases at J, with 20 bases between the two ends. Germline V gene data show CDR1 as SGHAT and CDR2 as FQNNGV. CDR3 residues: CASPERVQGDYNEQFF. Here the CDR3 DNA reads TGTGCCAGCCCTGAGAGAGTACAGGGCGACTACAATGAGCAGTTCTTC. Supplemented by reference TRBV11-2 and TRBJ2-1, the full variable domain reads EAGVAQSPRYKIIEKRQSVAFWCNPISGHATLYWYQQILGQGPKLLIQFQNNGVVDDSQLPKDRFSAERLKGVDSTLKIQPAKLEDSAVYLCASPERVQGDYNEQFFGPGTRLTVL.

J is TRBJ2-6 and V is TRBV5-4, with TRBD1 as a possible D gene (5 bases). Germline V lookup: CDR1 SGHNT, CDR2 YYREEE (reference sequence). The CDR3 covers 16 residues. V lost 5 bases and J lost 1, with 13 bases in between. For the CDR3, the DNA is TGTGCCAGCAGACCTGACAGATATTCTGGGGCCAACGTCCTGACTTTC. Protein sequence: CASRPDRYSGANVLTF.

The chain is built from TRBV6-5 and TRBJ2-2; 9 nucleotides line up with TRBD1. V gave up 5 bases and J gave up 5 bases; unmatched junction bases: 6. The CDR3 covers 15 residues. Looked up from germline, CDR1 is MNHEY and CDR2 is SVGAGI. The CDR3 DNA follows: TGTGCCAGCAGTAGGGACAGGGTGAGGACCGGGGAGCTGTTTTTT. Amino acids: CASSRDRVRTGELFF.

V gene TRBV5-3 combines with J gene TRBJ2-4, with 7 bases that match TRBD2. TRBV5-3 counts as an open reading frame of uncertain function. The CDR3 totals 17 residues. V shed 4 bases, J shed 1 base, and the junction held 11 bases outside the gene matches. DNA for the CDR3: TGTGCCAGAAGCCCACCCATCTCCGGGAGGGCCAAAAACATTCAGTACTTC. It specifies CARSPPISGRAKNIQYF.

The chain links TRBV4-3 to TRBJ2-7; D remains unclear. Trimming removed 4 bases from V and 3 bases from J, with 10 bases in between. The CDR3 extends over 13 amino acids. Germline V gene data show CDR1 as LGHNA and CDR2 as YSLEER. In DNA, the CDR3 is TGCGCCAGCAGCCCATATTCGGGCTACGAGCAGTACTTC. Translating gives CASSPYSGYEQYF.